This T cell receptor beta chain derives from a study of cytomegalovirus exposure and HLA in healthy donors. The CDR3 totals 16 residues. CDR1 and CDR2 (germline): SGHAT, FQNNGV. Trimming removed 5 bases from V and 2 bases from J; junction bases left unmatched: 7. Use of 60 Vbeta and 13 Jbeta primers characterized the PCR. Generated by immunoSEQ multiplex PCR, the TCRdb table keeps only in-frame clones and is missing some. The sample carries roughly 150,000 clones, 80% recorded once. The origin of this receptor is a male donor in good health and CMV-seronegative. The sequencing sample was made of PBMCs. V gene TRBV11-2 combines with J gene TRBJ2-5, with 11 positions matching TRBD2. CDR3 in DNA: TGTGCCAGCAGCCCAGGGACTAGCGGTGGGCAAGAGACCCAGTACTTC. This sequence encodes CASSPGTSGGQETQYF.